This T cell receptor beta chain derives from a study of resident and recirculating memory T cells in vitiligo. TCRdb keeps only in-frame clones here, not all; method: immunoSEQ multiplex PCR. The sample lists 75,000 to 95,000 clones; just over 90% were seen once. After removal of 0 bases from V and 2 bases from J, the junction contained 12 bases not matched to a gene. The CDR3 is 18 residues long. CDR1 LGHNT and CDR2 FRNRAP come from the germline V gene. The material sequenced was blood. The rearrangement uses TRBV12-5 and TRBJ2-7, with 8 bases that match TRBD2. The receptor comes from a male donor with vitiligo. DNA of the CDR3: TGTGCTAGTGGTTTGGTAGGGGCGGGGGGCGTAGGAGCCTACGAGCAGTACTTC. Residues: CASGLVGAGGVGAYEQYF.